Below are 10 T cell receptor beta chains sequenced from a single sample in a study of quantifying T cell responses using KT2 cells. Looking at the study overall: TCR alpha and beta constant-region primers primed reverse transcription of RNA.

The cDNA 3' end received a ligated oligonucleotide with a UMI. An equimolar mix of RC1.1 and RC1.2 primed the beta chain across TRBC1 and TRBC2. One entry per CDR3 protein results from TCRdb running MiXCR on the UMI-ligation and nested PCR reads. The sample holds over 55,000 distinct CDR3 sequences, 10% to 15% seen once. Sequenced: PBMCs spiked with cells of the T cell clone KT2. Receptors originate from a human donor.

This clonotype was recorded a few times. This rearrangement joins TRBV14 to TRBJ2-5; 10 bases are a match to TRBD1. CDR1 SGHDN and CDR2 FVKESK come from the germline V gene. This CDR3 is 16 amino acids long. V was pared by 0 bases and J by 4 bases, with 5 bases of the junction left unmatched. The CDR3 DNA reads TGTGCCAGCAGCCAAGATGCAGGACAGGGGGTAGAGACCCAGTACTTC. It yields the protein CASSQDAGQGVETQYF. The complete variable domain, with remaining parts taken from reference TRBV14 and TRBJ2-5, reads EAGVTQFPSHSVIEKGQTVTLRCDPISGHDNLYWYRRVMGKEIKFLLHFVKESKQDESGMPNNRFLAERTGGTYSTLKVQPAELEDSGVYFCASSQDAGQGVETQYFGPGTRLLVL.

V gene TRBV7-9 combines with J gene TRBJ2-3; 7 nucleotides agree with TRBD2. Germline values: CDR1 SEHNR, CDR2 FQNEAQ (reference sequence). Unmatched junction bases numbered 8, after V lost 5 bases and J lost 0 bases. The CDR3 is made up of 16 amino acids. The CDR3 DNA reads as TGTGCCAGCAGCCGAGTGGGGGGGTCCAGCACAGATACGCAGTATTTT. It encodes CASSRVGGSSTDTQYF.

Comment on this clonotype: A much more abundant neighbour one base away suggests this may be a read error. Since the CDR3 does not end with the conserved phenylalanine or tryptophan, this likely comes from a read error. The V call is TRBV5-1, the J call TRBJ2-1; 12 bases line up with TRBD2. The CDR3 sequence is 16 residues long. The V segment lost 4 bases and the J segment 8 bases; nucleotides outside the gene matches: 10. In germline, CDR1 is SGHRS, CDR2 YFSETQ. CDR3 in amino acids: CASSTSSGGAGYEQFL. The DNA of the CDR3 is TGCGCCAGCAGCACCTCTAGCGGGGGGGCCGGTTATGAGCAGTTCCTC.

This clonotype was found many times. The gene calls are TRBV29-1 and TRBJ1-1; D remains unclear. From germline, CDR1 is SQVTM and CDR2 ANQGSEA. Deletions cut 5 bases from V and 0 bases from J, with 10 bases between. The CDR3 spans 13 residues. The CDR3 bases are TGCAGCGTTAGGTACGGCATGAACACTGAAGCTTTCTTT. This gives the protein CSVRYGMNTEAFF.

This clonotype has a count of ten or more. The chain joins TRBV11-2 to TRBJ2-3; D is possibly TRBD1 or TRBD2 (5 bases each). The CDR3 consists of 14 residues. CDR1 is SGHAT and CDR2 is FQNNGV in the germline V gene. Trimming took off 7 bases at V and 1 base at J, with 12 bases between the two ends. The CDR3 loop reads CASTRDDRTDTQYF. CDR3 sequence (DNA): TGTGCCAGCACCCGGGACGACCGCACAGATACGCAGTATTTT.

This chain links TRBV27 with TRBJ1-2; D remains ambiguous. The CDR3 runs 15 residues. With 5 bases removed from V and 1 base from J, the gap between germline ends came to 14 bases. Germline values: CDR1 MNHEY, CDR2 SMNVEV (reference sequence). CDR3 region: CASSPGRRYNYGYTF. The CDR3 nucleotides read TGTGCCAGCAGTCCTGGCAGGCGCTATAACTATGGCTACACCTTC.

The table lists this clonotype with a few counts. The V and J genes are TRBV2 and TRBJ2-3; D is possibly TRBD1 (5 bases). Per the germline V gene, CDR1 is SNHLY and CDR2 is FYNNEI. The CDR3 totals 14 residues. Deletions cut 6 bases from V and 2 bases from J, with 12 bases between. DNA of the CDR3: TGTGCCAGCAGAGACAGCACCAACACAGATACGCAGTATTTT. Translating gives CASRDSTNTDTQYF.

In its sample, this clonotype was seen many times. V usage is TRBV20-1 and J usage is TRBJ2-4; a weak D match, TRBD2 (5 bases). Trimming removed 0 bases at V and 6 bases at J, with 9 bases between. The CDR3 covers 13 residues. Germline V gene sequence: CDR1 DFQATT, CDR2 SNEGSKA (reference sequence). The CDR3 DNA is TGCAGTGCTAGAGAGAGGGATAGAAACATTCAGTACTTC. Translating gives CSARERDRNIQYF.

The chain employs TRBV6-5 and TRBJ1-2, with 8 bases aligning to TRBD1. CDR3 length: 14 amino acids. Germline lookup yields CDR1 MNHEY and CDR2 SVGAGI. V trimming: 4 bases; J trimming: 2 bases; junction bases outside the gene matches: 3. In DNA form, the CDR3 reads TGTGCCAGCAGTTGGGACAGGAGAAACTATGGCTACACCTTC. This gives the protein CASSWDRRNYGYTF.

The chain employs TRBV4-3 and TRBJ2-1, with 12 bases that match TRBD1. CDR1 is LGHNA, CDR2 YSLEER, per germline. V gave up 1 base and J gave up 8 bases; unmatched junction bases: 9. The CDR3 totals 17 residues. CDR3 sequence (DNA): TGCGCCAGCAGCCAAGTTAGGGGACAGGGGGCGCCCCATGAGCAGTTCTTC. It specifies CASSQVRGQGAPHEQFF.